This T cell receptor (beta chain) originates from a study of immune cell composition in non-small cell lung cancer. Method: immunoSEQ multiplex PCR; TCRdb's copy keeps in-frame clones and lacks some. The sample consists of over 3,000 clones, over 65% of them appearing once. The germline CDR1 and CDR2 sequences are SGDLS and YYNGEE. The CDR3 covers 18 residues. In the case of this clone: Germline and junction disagree at one end, which may indicate a read error. This sample also contains other DNA sequences that code for the same CDR3.

This receptor was taken from a human donor with non-small cell lung cancer. This sequence joins TRBV9 and TRBJ2-6, with 8 nucleotides matching TRBD1. Material: lung tumor tissue. The CDR3: CASSAHTGGNSGANVLTF. The DNA for the CDR3 is TGTGCCAGCAGCGCTCATACAGGGGGGAACTCTGGGGCTAACGTCCTGACTTTC.